Included here is one TCR beta chain sequence, with context. Its antigen remains unidentified. The V segment lost 6 bases and the J segment 0 bases; nucleotides outside the gene matches: 5. The CDR3 sequence is 15 residues long. The germline V gene has CDR1 MNHGY and CDR2 SAAAGT. Clones were read by immunoSEQ multiplex PCR, and TCRdb kept only the in-frame ones, dropping some. The sample holds about 3,300 clones, approximately 37% seen once. The sample belongs to a study of T cells in localized non-small cell lung cancer. General study findings and limits: A higher density of T cells in blood coincided with extended overall survival. Uninvolved adjacent lung had higher T cell clonality than tumor and all other tissues. Of the top 100 tumor clones, median about 53 were in adjacent lung, more than 25 among its top 100. Sequencing involved a lone tumor region, leaving heterogeneity possible.

This clonotype originated in a female donor of 60 years or more with stage I lung adenocarcinoma. The chain carries TRBV6-8 and TRBJ2-7; 10 positions match TRBD2. Sequences were derived from lung tumor tissue, sampled before any cancer treatment. The CDR3 sequence is CASRIAGGSSYEQYF. CDR3 bases: TGTGCCAGCAGAATAGCGGGGGGCAGCTCCTACGAGCAGTACTTC.